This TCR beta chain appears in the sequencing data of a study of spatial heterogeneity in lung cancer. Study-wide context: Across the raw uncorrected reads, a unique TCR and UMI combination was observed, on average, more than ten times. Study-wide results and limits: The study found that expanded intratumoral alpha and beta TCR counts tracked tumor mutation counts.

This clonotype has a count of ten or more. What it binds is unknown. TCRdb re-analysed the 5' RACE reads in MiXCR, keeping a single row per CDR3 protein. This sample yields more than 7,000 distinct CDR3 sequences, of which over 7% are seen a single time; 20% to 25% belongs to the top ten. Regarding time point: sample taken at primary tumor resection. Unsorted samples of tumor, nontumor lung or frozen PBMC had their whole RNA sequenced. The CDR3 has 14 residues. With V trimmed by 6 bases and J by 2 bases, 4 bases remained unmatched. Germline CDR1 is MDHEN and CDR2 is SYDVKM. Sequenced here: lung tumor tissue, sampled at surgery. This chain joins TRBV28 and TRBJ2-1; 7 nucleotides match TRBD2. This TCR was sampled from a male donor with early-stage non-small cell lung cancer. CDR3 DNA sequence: TGTGCCAGCAGGGCTAGCGGCACCTACAATGAGCAGTTCTTC. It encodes CASRASGTYNEQFF. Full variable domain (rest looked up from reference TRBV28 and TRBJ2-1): DVKVTQSSRYLVKRTGEKVFLECVQDMDHENMFWYRQDPGLGLRLIYFSYDVKMKEKGDIPEGYSVSREKKERFSLILESASTNQTSMYLCASRASGTYNEQFFGPGTRLTVL.